What follows are 8 T cell receptor beta chains derived from one specimen sequenced in a study of beta chain features in type 1 diabetes. All of the isolated RNA was reverse transcribed, so expressed TCRB transcripts were sequenced. Assay: immunoSEQ multiplex PCR; the TCRdb copy retains only in-frame clones and omits some. The sample lists about 370,000 clones; more than 13% were seen once. The sequenced sample was naive CD4+ T cells from blood. The origin of the receptors is a woman younger than 35 in good health.

J is TRBJ2-7 and V is TRBV13; D gene unclear. This CDR3 is 12 amino acids long. The germline gives CDR1 PRHDT, CDR2 FYEKMQ (reference sequence). With 5 bases removed from V and 0 bases from J, the gap between germline ends came to 5 bases. CDR3 amino acids: CASSRSSYEQYF. The DNA for the CDR3 is TGTGCCAGCAGCCGTAGCTCCTACGAGCAGTACTTC.

The CDR3 region is CSVSLNRGNSNTIYF. The CDR3 DNA follows: TGCAGCGTTTCATTAAACAGGGGGAATTCGAACACCATATATTTT. The rearrangement uses TRBV29-1 and TRBJ1-3, with 8 positions matching TRBD1. V was clipped by 5 bases and J by 7 bases; unmatched bases: 13. The CDR3 runs to 15 residues. Germline CDR1 is SQVTM and CDR2 is ANQGSEA.

The chain couples TRBV5-1 to TRBJ1-1; 8 nucleotides agree with TRBD1. The CDR3 has 13 residues. In germline, CDR1 is SGHRS, CDR2 YFSETQ. J gave up 1 base and V 7 bases, and 3 bases lay outside the gene matches. CDR3 protein: CASRTGRNTEAFF. CDR3 nucleotides: TGCGCCAGCCGGACAGGGAGGAACACTGAAGCTTTCTTT.

As to this clone: In the same sample, other DNA sequences code for this CDR3. This sequence joins TRBV9 and TRBJ2-3; D is undetermined. This CDR3 is 14 amino acids long. Trimming left V 2 bases short and J 0 bases short, with 7 bases between. Germline values: CDR1 SGDLS, CDR2 YYNGEE. CDR3 residues: CASSVLTSTDTQYF. The CDR3 DNA is TGTGCCAGCAGCGTCCTTACTAGCACAGATACGCAGTATTTT.

The chain carries TRBV7-9 and TRBJ2-5; D gene ambiguous. Germline values: CDR1 SEHNR, CDR2 FQNEAQ (reference sequence). Trimming stripped 5 bases from V and 4 bases from J, with 11 bases between. The CDR3 contains 13 residues. The CDR3 DNA is TGTGCCAGCAGCAAGAACTATGGAGAGACCCAGTACTTC. Amino acid sequence: CASSKNYGETQYF.

This clone has just a few counts. The chain carries TRBV2 and TRBJ1-2; D possibly corresponds to TRBD1 (5 bases). The V and J ends lost 3 bases and 4 bases respectively, with 12 bases between them. The CDR3 length is 14 residues. Germline V CDR1 and CDR2: SNHLY, FYNNEI. The CDR3 reads CASSELGVVYGYTF. The CDR3 coding sequence is TGTGCCAGCAGTGAGTTAGGGGTGGTCTATGGCTACACCTTC.

This clone was detected a few times. This chain connects TRBV5-4 to TRBJ2-1; TRBD2 aligns across 9 bases. V shed 4 bases and J 7 bases; nucleotides not matched to a gene: 15. Germline CDR1 reads SGHNT; CDR2 reads YYREEE (reference sequence). The CDR3 is 17 amino acids. Written as DNA, the CDR3 is TGTGCCAGCAGCCCCACGCCCGGCGGGAGGGCCAAAAATGAGCAGTTCTTC. This codes for CASSPTPGGRAKNEQFF.

The chain combines TRBV27 with TRBJ1-1, with 7 bases aligning to TRBD1. Germline V CDR1 and CDR2: MNHEY, SMNVEV (reference sequence). The length of the CDR3 is 13 residues. V lost 6 bases and J lost 8; bases outside the gene matches: 9. In DNA, the CDR3 is TGTGCCAGCAGAACCACAGGGGTAAGGGAAGCTTTCTTT. The encoded protein is CASRTTGVREAFF.